This T cell receptor beta chain originates from a study of identifying expanded T cells in peripheral blood. Whole-study results and caveats: Technical replicates showed roughly 1.2 changed clones; two weeks 15 to 20; four weeks 19. Clone count variance between roughly 2-week samples rose with total template count.

The repertoire was sequenced with immunoSEQ multiplex PCR; TCRdb's copy has only in-frame clones and lacks some. This table holds 70,000 to 95,000 clones, 88% found once. Collection occurred without any documented infections or immune events in donors. A word on this clone: Its antigen is currently unknown.

Per germline, CDR1 SGHAT and CDR2 FQNNGV. The CDR3 extends over 17 amino acids. Trimming removed 0 bases from V and 7 bases from J; junction bases left unmatched: 8. Sequencing was done on a sample of blood. The chain links TRBV11-2 to TRBJ2-7, with 14 positions matching TRBD2. The clonotype was recovered from a person aged 18-69 years in good health. For the CDR3, the DNA is TGTGCCAGCAGCTTAGATAAAGGGGGGACTAGCGGGAGAGAGCAGTACTTC. As protein: CASSLDKGGTSGREQYF. Based on the CDR3 plus reference TRBV11-2 and TRBJ2-7, the full variable domain is EAGVAQSPRYKIIEKRQSVAFWCNPISGHATLYWYQQILGQGPKLLIQFQNNGVVDDSQLPKDRFSAERLKGVDSTLKIQPAKLEDSAVYLCASSLDKGGTSGREQYFGPGTRLTVT.